This TCR beta chain was captured in a study of blood T cells in healthy people across ages. Germline values: CDR1 DFQATT, CDR2 SNEGSKA (reference sequence). The CDR3 is 14 residues long. Trimming cost V 5 bases and J 3 bases, with 17 bases left between them. This clonotype was seen only a few times. Then a second PCR, running about 6 to 12 cycles, was carried out with a sample-barcoded 5' primer and a J-beta primer mix. TCRdb analysed the 5' RACE reads with MiXCR anew, one entry per CDR3 protein. The repertoire consists of hundreds of thousands of distinct CDR3 sequences, with roughly 43% occurring once and the leading ten covering around 30%.

Sequencing was done on a sample of blood. V and J are TRBV20-1 and TRBJ2-7; D not certain. The TCR sequence derives from a man older than 75 in good health. The CDR3 protein is CSAENSEDYYEQYF. CDR3 DNA sequence: TGCAGTGCTGAGAACTCGGAAGATTACTACGAGCAGTACTTC.